This T cell receptor (beta chain) comes out of a study of T cell responses to AZD1222 COVID-19 vaccine. Study-wide findings and caveats: Breadth and depth of Spike-specific TCRs rose after two AZD1222 doses. Donors were mostly white British, more females; clonal diversity possibly underestimated.

The CDR3 is made up of 14 amino acids. A word on this clone: Its target is unknown.

Assay used: immunoSEQ multiplex PCR; TCRdb lists only in-frame clones, some missing. There are 130,000 to 150,000 clones in the sample; over 85% occur only once, and roughly 1.7% lies in the top ten. The sample in question was peripheral blood, obtained 28 days after the second AZD1222 dose. This TCR was recovered from an adult who received the AZD1222 COVID-19 vaccine. The rearrangement links TRBV21-1 to TRBJ1-4; TRBD1 is the table's D call, not checked against the DNA. TRBV21-1 is classified as a pseudogene. CDR3 amino acids: CASRPGQGIEKLFF. CDR3 sequence (DNA): TGTGCCAGCAGACCGGGACAGGGTATCGAAAAACTGTTTTTT.